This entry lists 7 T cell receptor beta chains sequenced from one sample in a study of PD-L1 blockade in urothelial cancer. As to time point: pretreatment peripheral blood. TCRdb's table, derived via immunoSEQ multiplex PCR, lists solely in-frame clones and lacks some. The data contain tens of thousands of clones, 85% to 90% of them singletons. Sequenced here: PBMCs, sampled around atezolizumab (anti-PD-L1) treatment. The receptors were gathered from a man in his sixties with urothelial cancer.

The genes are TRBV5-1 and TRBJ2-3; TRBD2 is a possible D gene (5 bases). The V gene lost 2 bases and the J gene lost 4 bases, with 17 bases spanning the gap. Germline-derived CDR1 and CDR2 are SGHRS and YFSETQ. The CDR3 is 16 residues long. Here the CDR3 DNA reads TGCGCCAGCAGCTTTGGATGGGGAGTGGTGGCAGATACGCAGTATTTT. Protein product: CASSFGWGVVADTQYF. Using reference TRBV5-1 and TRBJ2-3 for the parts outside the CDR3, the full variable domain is KAGVTQTPRYLIKTRGQQVTLSCSPISGHRSVSWYQQTPGQGLQFLFEYFSETQRNKGNFPGRFSGRQFSNSRSEMNVSTLELGDSALYLCASSFGWGVVADTQYFGPGTRLTVL.

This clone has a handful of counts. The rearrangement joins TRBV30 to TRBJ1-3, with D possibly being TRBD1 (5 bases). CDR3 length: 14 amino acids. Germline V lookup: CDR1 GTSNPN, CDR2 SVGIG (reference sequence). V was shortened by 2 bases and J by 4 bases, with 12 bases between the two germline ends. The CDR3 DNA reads TGTGCCTGGAGTTTCGGACATGAGGGAAACACCATATATTTT. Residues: CAWSFGHEGNTIYF.

CDR3 coding DNA: TGTGCCAGCAGTCCACGGCCGGGAACCACCGGGGAGCTGTTTTTT. Amino acids: CASSPRPGTTGELFF. The chain links TRBV27 to TRBJ2-2; a possible D gene is TRBD2 (5 bases). Trimming took off 5 bases at V and 4 bases at J, with 14 bases between the two ends. Germline lookup yields CDR1 MNHEY and CDR2 SMNVEV (reference sequence). The CDR3 has 15 residues.

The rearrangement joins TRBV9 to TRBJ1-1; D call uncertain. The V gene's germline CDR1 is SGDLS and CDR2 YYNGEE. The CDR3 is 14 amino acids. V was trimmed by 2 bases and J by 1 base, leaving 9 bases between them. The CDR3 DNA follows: TGTGCCAGCAGCGTGATCTCAGGGAACACTGAAGCTTTCTTT. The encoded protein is CASSVISGNTEAFF.

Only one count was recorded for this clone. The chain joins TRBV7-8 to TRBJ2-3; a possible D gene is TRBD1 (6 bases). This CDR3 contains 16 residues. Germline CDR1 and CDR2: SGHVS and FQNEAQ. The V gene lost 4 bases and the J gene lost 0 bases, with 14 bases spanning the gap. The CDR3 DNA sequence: TGTGCCAGCAGCTCCGGGACATGGGGCAGCACAGATACGCAGTATTTT. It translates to CASSSGTWGSTDTQYF.

The DNA of the CDR3 is TGTGCCATCAGTGACAGTTTGAACACTGAAGCTTTCTTT. Protein: CAISDSLNTEAFF. The rearrangement joins TRBV10-3 to TRBJ1-1; the D is unclear. This CDR3 contains 13 residues. V was shortened by 3 bases and J by 0 bases, with 5 bases between the two germline ends. The germline CDR1 and CDR2 sequences are ENHRY and SYGVKD.

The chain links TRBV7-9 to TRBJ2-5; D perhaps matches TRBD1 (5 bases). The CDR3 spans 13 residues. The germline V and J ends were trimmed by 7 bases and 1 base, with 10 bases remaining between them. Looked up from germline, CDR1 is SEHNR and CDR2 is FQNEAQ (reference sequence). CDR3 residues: CASTLDSQETQYF. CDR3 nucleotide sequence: TGTGCCAGCACCCTAGACAGCCAAGAGACCCAGTACTTC.